These 30 T cell receptor beta chains originate from one sample sequenced in a study of lymphopenia after photon versus proton radiotherapy. Produced via immunoSEQ multiplex PCR; TCRdb's table is partial and in-frame only. The sample shows fewer than 40,000 clones, 90% to 95% of them seen only once. Sequencing used peripheral blood, obtained from a patient treated with photon-based radiotherapy. The receptor source for this set is a woman between 45 and 60 years old with cholangiocarcinoma.

This clone was counted a single time. The chain uses TRBV10-3 and TRBJ1-1; possible D gene TRBD1, 5 bases. Per the germline V gene, CDR1 is ENHRY and CDR2 is SYGVKD. CDR3 length: 14 amino acids. V gave up 6 bases and J gave up 5 bases, with 16 bases separating them. The CDR3 spells CAISHGTPGTEAFF. Here the CDR3 DNA reads TGTGCCATCAGCCACGGGACGCCGGGGACTGAAGCTTTCTTT.

The chain couples TRBV9 to TRBJ2-2; D is unclear. CDR3 size: 13 residues. Germline values: CDR1 SGDLS, CDR2 YYNGEE. Trimming removed 0 bases at V and 4 bases at J, with 4 bases between. CDR3 amino acids: CASSVGGTGELFF. As DNA, the CDR3 is TGTGCCAGCAGCGTAGGGGGCACCGGGGAGCTGTTTTTT.

The J gene is TRBJ2-7, the V gene TRBV30; no clear D gene. The V gene's germline CDR1 is GTSNPN and CDR2 SVGIG (reference sequence). This CDR3 has 13 residues. Trimming removed 0 bases at V and 2 bases at J, with 8 bases between. The CDR3 DNA reads as TGTGCCTGGAGTGTACCCGGTACCTACGAGCAGTACTTC. This encodes CAWSVPGTYEQYF.

The rearrangement links TRBV29-1 to TRBJ2-7; D is tentatively TRBD1 or TRBD2 (5 bases each). Trimming removed 6 bases from V and 3 bases from J, with 12 bases in between. The CDR3 length is 12 residues. Germline CDR1 and CDR2: SQVTM and ANQGSEA. In DNA, the CDR3 is TGCAGCGTGATCGGGACCGACTACGAGCAGTACTTC. This codes for CSVIGTDYEQYF.

The rearrangement links TRBV4-1 to TRBJ2-1; 8 bases fit TRBD2. With V trimmed by 0 bases and J by 2 bases, 6 bases remained unmatched. The CDR3 contains 17 residues. Germline assignment: CDR1 MGHRA and CDR2 YSYEKL. CDR3: CASSQEGGRGAYNEQFF. CDR3 DNA: TGCGCCAGCAGCCAAGAGGGAGGGCGGGGGGCCTACAATGAGCAGTTCTTC.

J is TRBJ1-1 and V is TRBV19, with 9 positions matching TRBD1. Trimming at V came to 4 bases and at J to 0 bases, leaving 6 bases not matched to a gene. Germline V gives CDR1 LNHDA, CDR2 SQIVND (reference sequence). This CDR3 spans 16 amino acids. The CDR3 is CASSTRTGAMNTEAFF. The CDR3 DNA reads as TGTGCCAGTAGTACGAGGACAGGGGCTATGAACACTGAAGCTTTCTTT.

This chain links TRBV6-6 with TRBJ2-7; D might be TRBD1 or TRBD2, each matching 5 bases. With 1 base removed from V and 4 bases from J, the gap between germline ends came to 14 bases. CDR1 and CDR2 (germline): MNHNY, SVGAGI (reference sequence). CDR3 length: 15 residues. CDR3 DNA sequence: TGTGCCAGCAGTTACTGGGGGTTTCCCCATTACGAGCAGTACTTC. It specifies CASSYWGFPHYEQYF.

The chain has TRBV4-3 and TRBJ1-4, with D possibly being TRBD1 (5 bases). This CDR3 comprises 15 residues. Trimming cost V 4 bases and J 7 bases, with 16 bases left between them. Germline V lookup: CDR1 LGHNA, CDR2 YSLEER. The CDR3 DNA reads as TGCGCCAGCAGCCTCCATGGGGGAGCGGGTGAAAAACTGTTTTTT. The encoded protein is CASSLHGGAGEKLFF.

As DNA, the CDR3 is TGCAGTGCCAGCCGTCAAGGCTACACCTTC. This translates into CSASRQGYTF. The chain employs TRBV20-1 and TRBJ1-2, with D hard to call. Trimming pared 6 bases from V and 8 bases from J, leaving 10 bases between. Germline V gene sequence: CDR1 DFQATT, CDR2 SNEGSKA (reference sequence). The CDR3 sequence is 10 residues long.

This chain links TRBV5-1 with TRBJ1-5; D gene unclear. Trimming left V 0 bases short and J 8 bases short, with 15 bases between. Germline-derived CDR1 and CDR2 are SGHRS and YFSETQ. The CDR3 loop spans 15 amino acids. The CDR3 here is CASSLGTALGEPQHF. Here the CDR3 DNA reads TGCGCCAGCAGCTTGGGGACCGCTTTGGGAGAGCCCCAGCATTTT.

The J gene is TRBJ1-2, the V gene TRBV7-9, with TRBD1 identical over 7 bases. The junction had 11 bases not matched to a gene; V was cut back by 5 bases and J by 8 bases. This CDR3 is built from 14 residues. Per the germline V gene, CDR1 is SEHNR and CDR2 is FQNEAQ (reference sequence). Here the CDR3 reads CASSPVGGGGGYTF. CDR3 nucleotide sequence: TGTGCCAGCAGCCCAGTCGGAGGGGGCGGCGGCTACACCTTC.

The chain has TRBV15 and TRBJ2-5; 7 positions match TRBD2. The CDR3 is 14 amino acids. V lost 6 bases to trimming and J lost 5 bases; unmatched junction nucleotides: 9. Germline V gene sequence: CDR1 LNHNV, CDR2 YYDKDF (reference sequence). This chain's CDR3 is CATSPGRVVETQYF. The CDR3 bases are TGTGCCACCAGTCCAGGGAGGGTAGTGGAGACCCAGTACTTC. Complete variable domain (other parts from reference TRBV15 and TRBJ2-5): DAMVIQNPRYQVTQFGKPVTLSCSQTLNHNVMYWYQQKSSQAPKLLFHYYDKDFNNEADTPDNFQSRRPNTSFCFLDIRSPGLGDTAMYLCATSPGRVVETQYFGPGTRLLVL.

This chain uses TRBV10-3 with TRBJ2-1; D remains unclear. CDR1 is ENHRY and CDR2 is SYGVKD in the germline V gene. V was cut by 2 bases and J by 6 bases, with 5 bases left in between. The length of the CDR3 is 12 residues. CDR3 DNA: TGTGCCATCAGTGAGGGGTTCAATGAGCAGTTCTTC. Residues: CAISEGFNEQFF.

V is TRBV19 and J is TRBJ2-3; 9 bases align to TRBD1. V gave up 3 bases and J gave up 6 bases; unmatched junction bases: 16. This CDR3 is built from 18 residues. The germline CDR1 and CDR2 sequences are LNHDA and SQIVND (reference sequence). The DNA for the CDR3 is TGTGCCAGTAGTATCGAAACAGGGGGCAATCGATTCTACGATACGCAGTATTTT. It yields the protein CASSIETGGNRFYDTQYF.

The genes are TRBV2 and TRBJ2-3, with TRBD2 matching over 14 bases. CDR1 is SNHLY, CDR2 FYNNEI, per germline. The junction had 12 bases not matched to a gene; V was cut back by 4 bases and J by 6 bases. The length of the CDR3 is 18 residues. The CDR3 DNA reads as TGTGCCAGCAGTGGGGCCAAGACTAGCGGGGGGGCTCAGGATACGCAGTATTTT. Its protein is CASSGAKTSGGAQDTQYF.

The chain combines TRBV13 with TRBJ2-7, with TRBD1 identical over 8 bases. J gave up 3 bases and V 5 bases, and 9 bases lay outside the gene matches. CDR1 and CDR2 from the germline V gene are PRHDT and FYEKMQ (reference sequence). CDR3 length: 15 residues. The CDR3 DNA sequence: TGTGCCAGCAGCACCGGACAGGGCAAGAGCTACGAGCAGTACTTC. Translation gives CASSTGQGKSYEQYF.

This chain uses TRBV7-2 with TRBJ1-3; D perhaps matches TRBD1 (5 bases). The CDR3 sequence is 15 residues long. The V end lost 2 bases, the J end lost 8 bases, and 16 bases lay between the germline ends. Germline V gene data show CDR1 as SGHTA and CDR2 as FQGNSA. CDR3 nucleotide sequence: TGTGCCAGCAGCTTACGCCCAGACAGTGGTGACACCATATATTTT. Amino acid sequence: CASSLRPDSGDTIYF.

V gene TRBV7-2 combines with J gene TRBJ2-7; 7 positions match TRBD2. The CDR3 contains 16 residues. Germline CDR1 SGHTA, CDR2 FQGNSA. With 5 bases clipped from V and 5 bases from J, the junction kept 15 bases outside the gene matches. For the CDR3, the DNA is TGTGCCAGCAGCGTCGTGGGGGGGTTGTCGGCCCACGAGCAGTACTTC. Translation gives CASSVVGGLSAHEQYF.

The count of this clone is one. The V and J genes are TRBV10-2 and TRBJ1-5, with 8 nucleotides matching TRBD1. V dropped 8 bases and J dropped 3; count of bases not matched to a gene: 3. The CDR3 extends over 13 amino acids. Germline V CDR1 and CDR2: WSHSY, SAAADI. The CDR3 nucleotides read TGCGCCAGCCTGGACAGGGTCAATCAGCCCCAGCATTTT. Translation gives CASLDRVNQPQHF.

The V and J genes are TRBV30 and TRBJ2-1; 7 positions agree with TRBD2. The CDR3 covers 14 residues. The V segment lost 5 bases and the J segment 0 bases; nucleotides outside the gene matches: 4. The V gene's germline CDR1 is GTSNPN and CDR2 SVGIG (reference sequence). CDR3 sequence (DNA): TGTGCCTGGGATGGGGGGGTCTCCTACAATGAGCAGTTCTTC. It is translated as CAWDGGVSYNEQFF.

The CDR3 protein is CASSQGVMGSPLHF. The CDR3 bases are TGCGCCAGCAGCCAAGGGGTGATGGGTTCACCCCTCCACTTT. This chain links TRBV4-3 with TRBJ1-6; no definite D call. V lost 1 base to trimming and J lost 9 bases, with 10 bases between them. The CDR3 runs to 14 residues. Germline V gene lookup returns CDR1 LGHNA and CDR2 YSLEER.

The chain employs TRBV15 and TRBJ1-5; D may be TRBD1 (6 bases). Trimming left V 1 base short and J 2 bases short, with 12 bases between. Germline CDR1 and CDR2: LNHNV and YYDKDF (reference sequence). The CDR3 totals 16 residues. CDR3 protein: CATSRGGAGGNQPQHF. The CDR3 DNA reads TGTGCCACCAGCAGAGGTGGGGCAGGGGGCAATCAGCCCCAGCATTTT.

The chain employs TRBV29-1 and TRBJ1-1; TRBD1 agrees at 8 bases. The CDR3 has 13 residues. The junction had 5 bases not matched to a gene; V was cut back by 4 bases and J by 4 bases. Germline assignment: CDR1 SQVTM and CDR2 ANQGSEA. CDR3 sequence (DNA): TGCAGCGTTGCTGAACAGGGGGGCACTGAAGCTTTCTTT. Translated: CSVAEQGGTEAFF. Supplemented by reference TRBV29-1 and TRBJ1-1, the full variable domain reads SAVISQKPSRDICQRGTSLTIQCQVDSQVTMMFWYRQQPGQSLTLIATANQGSEATYESGFVIDKFPISRPNLTFSTLTVSNMSPEDSSIYLCSVAEQGGTEAFFGQGTRLTVV.

This chain links TRBV6-5 with TRBJ1-2, with 11 bases fitting TRBD1. This CDR3 is 13 amino acids long. The germline gives CDR1 MNHEY, CDR2 SVGAGI. Trimming removed 6 bases from V and 9 bases from J; junction bases left unmatched: 6. The CDR3 loop is CASRRTGGLSYTF. For the CDR3, the DNA is TGTGCCAGCAGGCGGACAGGGGGCCTGAGCTACACCTTC.

This chain connects TRBV5-8 to TRBJ2-4; no firm D call. The V and J ends lost 0 bases and 3 bases respectively, with 7 bases between them. The germline CDR1 and CDR2 sequences are SGHTS and YDEGEE. The CDR3 is 14 residues long. The CDR3 region is CASSLAVDKNIQYF. The CDR3 DNA is TGTGCCAGCAGCTTGGCTGTCGACAAAAACATTCAGTACTTC.

The chain employs TRBV18 and TRBJ1-2, with D uncertain. The V gene lost 0 bases and the J gene lost 4 bases, with 12 bases spanning the gap. The germline CDR1 and CDR2 sequences are KGHSH and LQKENI. This CDR3 has 15 amino acids. Here the CDR3 reads CASSPPWANGYGYTF. As DNA, the CDR3 is TGTGCCAGCTCACCACCTTGGGCCAACGGCTATGGCTACACCTTC.

The rearrangement joins TRBV12-5 to TRBJ2-3; D possibly corresponds to TRBD2 (6 bases). CDR1 LGHNT and CDR2 FRNRAP come from the germline V gene. This CDR3 comprises 13 residues. Deletions cut 1 base from V and 8 bases from J, with 10 bases between. CDR3 DNA sequence: TGTGCTAGTGGTTTGGGGAGGGCCGGTACGCAGTATTTT. Translating gives CASGLGRAGTQYF.

The chain carries TRBV7-9 and TRBJ2-1, with D perhaps TRBD1 (6 bases). V was trimmed by 4 bases and J by 15 bases, leaving 16 bases between them. CDR3 length: 12 residues. Looked up from germline, CDR1 is SEHNR and CDR2 is FQNEAQ (reference sequence). For the CDR3, the DNA is TGTGCCAGCAGCTCGGGACACCTCGGTCCGTTCTTC. This codes for CASSSGHLGPFF.

The chain recombines TRBV7-2 with TRBJ1-1, with D hard to call. The CDR3 has 14 amino acids. Trimming removed 3 bases at V and 0 bases at J, with 8 bases between. CDR1 is SGHTA and CDR2 is FQGNSA in the germline V gene. The CDR3 nucleotides read TGTGCCAGCAGCTTTTCAGGCTTGAACACTGAAGCTTTCTTT. Amino acid sequence: CASSFSGLNTEAFF.

CDR3 loop: CASSGTGGQGTEAFF. The CDR3 DNA follows: TGTGCCAGTAGCGGGACAGGGGGGCAGGGCACTGAAGCTTTCTTT. This sequence joins TRBV19 and TRBJ1-1, with 11 bases matching TRBD1. J lost 4 bases, V lost 6 bases, and 7 bases had no gene match. Germline V gene sequence: CDR1 LNHDA, CDR2 SQIVND (reference sequence). The CDR3 covers 15 residues.